This T cell receptor beta chain was captured by sequencing in a study of tumor-infiltrating lymphocytes in primary liver carcinoma. The roughly 17-31 mg bulk tissue piece was not sorted before simultaneous RNA and DNA extraction. Histology found more than 75% viable tumor cells per sample. General observations from the study: Pairs of tumor regions overlapped more than tumor-adjacent and tumor-blood pairs did. Blood fell significantly below tumors in its top-250-clone fraction (p = 0.039).

Concerning this clonotype itself: No antigen is known for it. Since the CDR3 does not end with the conserved phenylalanine or tryptophan, this likely comes from a read error.

CDR1 is SQVTM, CDR2 ANQGSEA, per germline. The CDR3 is made up of 12 amino acids. With a constant-region primer, TCR beta cDNA was made from approximately 450 ng of total RNA. For TCR beta, libraries were produced by three nested multiplex PCR rounds using slightly modified ARM-PCR. The first two PCR rounds, around 11 cycles each, used TRBV1-TRBV30 forward primers and a C-beta reverse primer. TCRdb re-called the multiplex PCR reads through MiXCR, storing one row per CDR3 protein. This table holds about 190,000 distinct CDR3 sequences, around four fifths found once. The specimen sequenced was tumor tissue from primary liver carcinoma. This chain connects TRBV29-1 to TRBJ2-5, with D perhaps matching TRBD1 (5 bases). The sequence was collected from a man aged 35-49 years with primary liver carcinoma and hepatitis B virus infection. The CDR3 sequence: CRGTTDQETQYL. In DNA form, the CDR3 reads TGCAGAGGAACGACAGACCAAGAGACCCAGTACCTC.